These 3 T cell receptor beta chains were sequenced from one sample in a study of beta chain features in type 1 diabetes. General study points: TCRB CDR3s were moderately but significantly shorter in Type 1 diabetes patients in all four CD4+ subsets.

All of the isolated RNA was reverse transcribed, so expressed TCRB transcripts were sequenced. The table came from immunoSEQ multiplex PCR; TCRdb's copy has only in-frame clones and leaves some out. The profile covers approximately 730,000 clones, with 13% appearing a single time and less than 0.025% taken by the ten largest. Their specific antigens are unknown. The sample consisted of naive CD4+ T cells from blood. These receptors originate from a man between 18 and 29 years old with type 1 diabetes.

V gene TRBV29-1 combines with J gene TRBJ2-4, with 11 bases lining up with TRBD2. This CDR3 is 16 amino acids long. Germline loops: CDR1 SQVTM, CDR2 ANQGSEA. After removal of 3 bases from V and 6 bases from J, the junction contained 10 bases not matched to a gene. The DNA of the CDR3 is TGCAGCGTTGAGACTCTAGCCGGGACTAGCGGAAACATTCAGTACTTC. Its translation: CSVETLAGTSGNIQYF.

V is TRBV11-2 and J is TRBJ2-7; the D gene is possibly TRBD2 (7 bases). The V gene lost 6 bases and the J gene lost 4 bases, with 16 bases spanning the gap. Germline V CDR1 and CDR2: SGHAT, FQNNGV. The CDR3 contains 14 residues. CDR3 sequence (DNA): TGTGCCAGCAGTGCCGGGGGGCCGCTGTACGAGCAGTACTTC. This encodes CASSAGGPLYEQYF. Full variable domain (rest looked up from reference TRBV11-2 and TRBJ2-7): EAGVAQSPRYKIIEKRQSVAFWCNPISGHATLYWYQQILGQGPKLLIQFQNNGVVDDSQLPKDRFSAERLKGVDSTLKIQPAKLEDSAVYLCASSAGGPLYEQYFGPGTRLTVT.

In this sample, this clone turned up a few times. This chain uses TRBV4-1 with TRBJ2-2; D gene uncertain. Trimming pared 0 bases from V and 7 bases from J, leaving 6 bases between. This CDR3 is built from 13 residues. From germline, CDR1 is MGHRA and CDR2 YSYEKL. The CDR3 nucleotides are TGCGCCAGCAGCCAAGATTGGGGCGGGGAGCTGTTTTTT. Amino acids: CASSQDWGGELFF.